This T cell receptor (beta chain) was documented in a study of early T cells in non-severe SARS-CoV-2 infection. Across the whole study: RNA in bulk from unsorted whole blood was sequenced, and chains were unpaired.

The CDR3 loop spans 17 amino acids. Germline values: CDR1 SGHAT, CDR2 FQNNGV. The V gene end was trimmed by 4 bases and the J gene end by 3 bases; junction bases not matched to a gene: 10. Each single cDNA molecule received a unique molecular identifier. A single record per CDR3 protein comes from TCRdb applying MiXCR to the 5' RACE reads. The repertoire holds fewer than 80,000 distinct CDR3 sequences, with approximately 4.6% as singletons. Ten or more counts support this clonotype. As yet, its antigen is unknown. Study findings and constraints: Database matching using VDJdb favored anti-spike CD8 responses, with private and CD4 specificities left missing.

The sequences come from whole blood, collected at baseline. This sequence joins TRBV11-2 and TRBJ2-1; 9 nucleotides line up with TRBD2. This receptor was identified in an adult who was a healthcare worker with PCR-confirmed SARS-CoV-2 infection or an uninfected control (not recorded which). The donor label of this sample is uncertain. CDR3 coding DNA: TGTGCCAGCAGCTCCACTCCTGCGGGGGGGTACTACAATGAGCAGTTCTTC. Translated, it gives CASSSTPAGGYYNEQFF.